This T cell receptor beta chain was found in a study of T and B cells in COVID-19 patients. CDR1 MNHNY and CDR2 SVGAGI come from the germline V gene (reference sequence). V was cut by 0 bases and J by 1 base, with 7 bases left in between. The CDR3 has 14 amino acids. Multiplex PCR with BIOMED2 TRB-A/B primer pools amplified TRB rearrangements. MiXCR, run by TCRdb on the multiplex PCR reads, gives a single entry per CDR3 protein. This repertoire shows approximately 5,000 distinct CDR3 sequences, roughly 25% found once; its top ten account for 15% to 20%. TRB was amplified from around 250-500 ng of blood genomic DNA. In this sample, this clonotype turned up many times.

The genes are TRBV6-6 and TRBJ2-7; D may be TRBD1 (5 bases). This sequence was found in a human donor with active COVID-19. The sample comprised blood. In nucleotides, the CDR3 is TGTGCCAGCAGTTACTCGGCAGGGTCCTACGAGCAGTACTTC. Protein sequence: CASSYSAGSYEQYF.